This T cell receptor (beta chain) was profiled in a study of T cells in Graves' hyperthyroidism and ophthalmopathy. Study outcomes and limitations: With a median lead of approximately 6.4 months before onset, the model predicted ophthalmopathy.

The ends were cut back, 5 bases at V and 3 bases at J, with 5 bases in the middle. The CDR3 covers 11 residues. The germline CDR1 and CDR2 sequences are SGHTA and FQGNSA. This clonotype was counted ten times or more. The target antigen is unknown. From RNA transcripts, TCR beta CDR3 regions were amplified. Initially, a first-round RT-PCR of the TCR CDR3 employed the HTBI primer set. TCRdb redid the calling of the multiplex PCR reads with MiXCR, one entry per CDR3 protein. The table has 700,000 to 850,000 distinct CDR3 sequences, under 45% seen once. The TCR originated in a woman aged 40 to 55 with Graves' hyperthyroidism. Sample: blood. The V call is TRBV7-2, the J call TRBJ2-7; D is uncertain. The CDR3 nucleotides read TGTGCCAGCAGCCTATTCTACGAGCAGTACTTC. Translating gives CASSLFYEQYF.